One sample yielded the 14 T cell receptor beta chains listed below, sequenced in a study of OX40 agonist ivuxolimab in advanced cancers. Some clones are missing from TCRdb's copy, which holds only in-frame ones; the method was immunoSEQ multiplex PCR. The sample shows tens of thousands of clones, approximately 90% of them seen only once. Sequences were derived from CD4+ or CD8+ T cells sorted from blood, sampled in a trial of the OX40 agonist ivuxolimab. The receptors shown here come from an adult with an advanced solid tumor such as melanoma, head and neck, liver or kidney cancer.

This sequence joins TRBV5-1 and TRBJ1-3; a possible D gene is TRBD1 (6 bases). CDR3 size: 17 residues. In germline, CDR1 is SGHRS, CDR2 YFSETQ. Trimming shortened V by 0 bases and J by 4 bases, and 17 bases separated the two germline ends. The CDR3 loop is CASSLVSVGAYGNTIYF. The CDR3 DNA follows: TGCGCCAGCAGCTTGGTATCTGTGGGGGCTTACGGAAACACCATATATTTT. Looking up the rest from reference TRBV5-1 and TRBJ1-3 gives the full variable domain: KAGVTQTPRYLIKTRGQQVTLSCSPISGHRSVSWYQQTPGQGLQFLFEYFSETQRNKGNFPGRFSGRQFSNSRSEMNVSTLELGDSALYLCASSLVSVGAYGNTIYFGEGSWLTVV.

CDR3 sequence reads: CASSSPLGSAYMNTEAFF. The CDR3 DNA follows: TGTGCCAGTAGTAGCCCCCTAGGTTCGGCTTACATGAACACTGAAGCTTTCTTT. The chain is built from TRBV19 and TRBJ1-1, with D hard to call. The length of the CDR3 is 18 residues. V gave up 4 bases and J gave up 0 bases, with 21 bases separating them. Germline V gene data show CDR1 as LNHDA and CDR2 as SQIVND (reference sequence).

The CDR3 sequence is CASSRDRGHTEAFF. CDR3 sequence (DNA): TGTGCCAGCAGCCGCGACAGGGGGCATACTGAAGCTTTCTTT. The chain recombines TRBV13 with TRBJ1-1, with TRBD1 matching 10 bases. The CDR3 runs to 14 residues. The germline gives CDR1 PRHDT, CDR2 FYEKMQ (reference sequence). Unmatched junction bases numbered 5, after V lost 5 bases and J lost 5 bases.

The chain combines TRBV28 with TRBJ1-2, with D uncertain. Germline lookup yields CDR1 MDHEN and CDR2 SYDVKM. CDR3 length equals 12 residues. The V gene lost 3 bases and the J gene lost 7 bases, with 9 bases spanning the gap. CDR3 sequence (DNA): TGTGCCAGCAGTTTTGGCAGACCTGGCTACACCTTC. Its translation: CASSFGRPGYTF.

The chain uses TRBV7-2 and TRBJ2-5; 8 nucleotides align to TRBD2. This CDR3 has 16 amino acids. CDR1 SGHTA and CDR2 FQGNSA come from the germline V gene. Unmatched junction bases numbered 12, after V lost 4 bases and J lost 5 bases. CDR3 sequence: CASSSVGAGEWETQYF. In nucleotides, the CDR3 is TGTGCCAGCAGCTCGGTAGGAGCGGGAGAGTGGGAGACCCAGTACTTC. Together with reference TRBV7-2 and TRBJ2-5, the CDR3 gives the full variable domain: GAGVSQSPSNKVTEKGKDVELRCDPISGHTALYWYRQSLGQGLEFLIYFQGNSAPDKSGLPSDRFSAERTGGSVSTLTIQRTQQEDSAVYLCASSSVGAGEWETQYFGPGTRLLVL.

For the CDR3, the DNA is TGCGCCAGCAGCTTGACAGGGAACACTGAAGCTTTCTTT. Amino acid sequence: CASSLTGNTEAFF. This chain links TRBV5-1 with TRBJ1-1; TRBD1 might be the D (5 bases). Germline CDR1 SGHRS, CDR2 YFSETQ. The CDR3 runs 13 residues. V lost 1 base and J 1 base, leaving 5 bases between the germline ends.

Points on this clone: Germline is not matched at one junction end, which may reflect a read error. Other DNA sequences in this specimen translate into the identical CDR3. The chain couples TRBV5-1 to TRBJ2-2, with D tentatively TRBD1 (5 bases). Germline V lookup: CDR1 SGHRS, CDR2 YFSETQ. CDR3 length: 15 amino acids. As DNA, the CDR3 is TGCGCCAGCAGCTTGTGGACAACCAACACCGGAGAGCTGTTTTTT. This codes for CASSLWTTNTGELFF.

The chain joins TRBV27 to TRBJ2-3; TRBD2 matches at 9 bases. This CDR3 comprises 15 residues. V was clipped by 1 base and J by 2 bases; unmatched bases: 1. Germline V lookup: CDR1 MNHEY, CDR2 SMNVEV (reference sequence). In DNA form, the CDR3 reads TGTGCCAGCAGTTTATTAGCGGGAGCCACAGATACGCAGTATTTT. The encoded protein is CASSLLAGATDTQYF.

The V and J genes are TRBV14 and TRBJ2-5; D is ambiguous. From germline, CDR1 is SGHDN and CDR2 FVKESK. The V end was cut by 4 bases, the J end by 4 bases, with 10 bases between. The CDR3 covers 13 residues. The CDR3 bases are TGTGCCAGCAGCCCGCTCGGGTCAGAGACCCAGTACTTC. Its translation: CASSPLGSETQYF.

This clone was found once. V gene TRBV5-1 combines with J gene TRBJ2-1, with 12 bases aligning to TRBD2. Germline CDR1 and CDR2: SGHRS and YFSETQ. The CDR3 totals 15 residues. V shed 3 bases, J shed 7 bases, and the junction held 5 bases outside the gene matches. CDR3: CASSSGLAGNNEQFF. The DNA of the CDR3 is TGCGCCAGCAGCTCCGGACTAGCGGGAAATAATGAGCAGTTCTTC. The full variable domain, rest sourced from reference TRBV5-1 and TRBJ2-1, is KAGVTQTPRYLIKTRGQQVTLSCSPISGHRSVSWYQQTPGQGLQFLFEYFSETQRNKGNFPGRFSGRQFSNSRSEMNVSTLELGDSALYLCASSSGLAGNNEQFFGPGTRLTVL.

The rearrangement uses TRBV7-7 and TRBJ2-1, with a weak D call TRBD2 (6 bases). Germline CDR1 reads SSHAT; CDR2 reads FNYEAQ (reference sequence). The CDR3 has 13 residues. Trimming cost V 1 base and J 9 bases, with 10 bases left between them. This chain's CDR3 is CASSLGRTTEQFF. The CDR3 DNA is TGTGCCAGCAGCTTAGGGCGGACTACTGAGCAGTTCTTC.

The CDR3 region is CASSVVREGQYANTGELFF. The DNA for the CDR3 is TGTGCCAGCAGCGTAGTCAGGGAGGGACAGTACGCGAACACCGGGGAGCTGTTTTTT. The V and J genes are TRBV9 and TRBJ2-2; D tentatively reads TRBD1 or TRBD2 (7 bases each). The CDR3 loop spans 19 amino acids. In germline, CDR1 is SGDLS, CDR2 YYNGEE. V was pared by 0 bases and J by 0 bases, with 18 bases between.

CDR3 region: CASSPHTNTGELFF. The CDR3 DNA is TGTGCCAGCAGTCCACACACGAACACCGGGGAGCTGTTTTTT. The chain has TRBV27 and TRBJ2-2, with D unresolved. Trimming took 5 bases from V and 0 from J, leaving 7 bases between them. CDR1 is MNHEY, CDR2 SMNVEV, per germline (reference sequence). The CDR3 runs 14 residues.

The rearrangement joins TRBV27 to TRBJ2-1, with D perhaps matching TRBD2 (6 bases). The CDR3 covers 15 residues. Germline V gene data show CDR1 as MNHEY and CDR2 as SMNVEV (reference sequence). V shed 5 bases and J shed 8 bases, with 19 bases lying between them. The CDR3 is CASSHASDFSDEQFF. The CDR3 DNA sequence: TGTGCCAGCAGTCACGCTAGCGATTTCTCCGATGAGCAGTTCTTC.